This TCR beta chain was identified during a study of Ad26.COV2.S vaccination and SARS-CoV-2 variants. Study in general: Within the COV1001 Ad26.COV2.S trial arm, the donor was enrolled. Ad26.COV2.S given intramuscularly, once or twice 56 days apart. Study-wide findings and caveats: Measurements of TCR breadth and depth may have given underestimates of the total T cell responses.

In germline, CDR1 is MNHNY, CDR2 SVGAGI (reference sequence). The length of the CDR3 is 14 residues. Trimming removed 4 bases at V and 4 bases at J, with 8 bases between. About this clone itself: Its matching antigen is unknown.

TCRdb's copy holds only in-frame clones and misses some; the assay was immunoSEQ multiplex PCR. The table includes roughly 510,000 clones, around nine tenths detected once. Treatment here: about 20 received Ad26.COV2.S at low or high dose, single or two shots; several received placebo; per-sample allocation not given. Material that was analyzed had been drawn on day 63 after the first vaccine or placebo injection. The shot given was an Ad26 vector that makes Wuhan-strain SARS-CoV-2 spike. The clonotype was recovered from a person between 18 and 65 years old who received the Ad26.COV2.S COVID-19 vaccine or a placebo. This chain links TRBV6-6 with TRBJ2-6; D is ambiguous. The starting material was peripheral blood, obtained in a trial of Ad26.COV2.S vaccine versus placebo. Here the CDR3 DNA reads TGTGCCAGCAGTTCTCGCGGAGGGGCCAACGTCCTGACTTTC. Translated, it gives CASSSRGGANVLTF.